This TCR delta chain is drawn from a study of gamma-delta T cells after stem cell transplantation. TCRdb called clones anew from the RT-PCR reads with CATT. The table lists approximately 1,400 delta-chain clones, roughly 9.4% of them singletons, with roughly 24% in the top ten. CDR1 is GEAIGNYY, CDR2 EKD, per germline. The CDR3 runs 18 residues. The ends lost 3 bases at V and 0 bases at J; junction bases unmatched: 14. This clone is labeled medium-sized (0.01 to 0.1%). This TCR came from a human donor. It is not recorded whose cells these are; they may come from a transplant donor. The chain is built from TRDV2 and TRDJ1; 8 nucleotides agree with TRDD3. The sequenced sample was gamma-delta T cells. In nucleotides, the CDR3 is TGTGCCTGTGACTACACCGCTGGGGGACCAGGAAACACCGATAAACTCATCTTT. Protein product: CACDYTAGGPGNTDKLIF.